The subject of this entry is one T cell receptor beta chain. The data were obtained in a study of blood T cell repertoires in COVID-19. Study as a whole: The analysed material was cDNA or gDNA that came from T cells, B-cell-depleted T cells, or PBMCs.

CDR1 ENHRY and CDR2 SYGVKD come from the germline V gene. This CDR3 has 15 amino acids. The ends lost 6 bases at V and 2 bases at J; junction bases unmatched: 5. Generated by immunoSEQ multiplex PCR, the TCRdb table keeps only in-frame clones and is missing some. Among 330,000 or so clones listed, more than 75% were seen once. Each participant's cohort was designated according to participant-reported clinical history. The specimen was PBMCs or T cells enriched from blood (not recorded which). The receptor was derived from a man in his forties or fifties in a cohort exposed to, infected with or recovered from COVID-19 (not recorded which). The V and J genes are TRBV10-3 and TRBJ2-2, with 8 bases fitting TRBD2. The CDR3 region has the DNA TGTGCCATCAGCTTGGGACTAGGAAACACCGGGGAGCTGTTTTTT. As protein: CAISLGLGNTGELFF.